The clone carrying this TCR beta chain was seen a few times. No antigen is known for it. This CDR3 is 14 amino acids long. Deletions cut 0 bases from V and 5 bases from J, with 10 bases between. The germline V gene has CDR1 SGHAT and CDR2 FQNNGV. The data are from a study of response to subunit inactivated influenza vaccine. General observations from the study: Few new T cells, the authors suggested, are recruited by each seasonal influenza vaccination.

MiXCR, applied by TCRdb to the RT-PCR reads, yields one record per CDR3 protein. The sample lists hundreds of thousands of distinct CDR3 sequences, about a tenth occurring once. V and J are TRBV11-2 and TRBJ2-5, with D maybe TRBD2 (5 bases). The TCR comes from a man in his fifties who received an inactivated influenza vaccine. Here the sequenced sample was PBMCs from blood, taken more than 35 days after vaccination. The CDR3 sequence is CASSLEFSGETQYF. The CDR3 DNA reads TGTGCCAGCAGCTTAGAGTTTTCGGGGGAGACCCAGTACTTC.